What follows are 29 T cell receptor beta chains derived from one specimen sequenced in a study of T cells in Graves' hyperthyroidism and ophthalmopathy. TCR beta CDR3 sequences were amplified from RNA transcripts. First-round RT-PCR with HTBI primers amplified the TCR CDR3 region. TCRdb reprocessed the multiplex PCR reads via MiXCR and lists one record per CDR3 protein. The repertoire holds roughly 500,000 distinct CDR3 sequences, with roughly 23% as singletons. The sequenced material came from blood. These receptors all stem from a woman in her 70s with Graves' ophthalmopathy.

The chain links TRBV12-3 or TRBV12-4 to TRBJ2-7; D is possibly TRBD2 (6 bases). V was cut by 4 bases and J by 2 bases, with 12 bases left in between. The CDR3 spans 14 residues. Written as DNA, the CDR3 is TGTGCCAGCAGTTCATATAGCGGCGCCTACGAGCAGTACTTC. Its translation: CASSSYSGAYEQYF.

This clonotype was picked up a small number of times. The chain has TRBV24-1 and TRBJ2-2; 12 nucleotides align to TRBD2. The germline CDR1 and CDR2 sequences are KGHDR and SFDVKD. J gave up 5 bases and V 3 bases, and 3 bases lay outside the gene matches. The CDR3 has 16 residues. As DNA, the CDR3 is TGTGCCACCAGTGATACCGGGACTAGCGGGACCGGGGAGCTGTTTTTT. Encoded protein: CATSDTGTSGTGELFF.

This clonotype was counted a few times. The rearrangement joins TRBV11-2 to TRBJ2-2, with TRBD2 matching 15 bases. V trimming: 5 bases; J trimming: 5 bases; junction bases outside the gene matches: 9. Germline CDR1 is SGHAT and CDR2 is FQNNGV. The CDR3 consists of 18 residues. The CDR3 region has the DNA TGTGCCAGCAGCCCAGGACTAGCGGGAGGGCCGGGTACCGGGGAGCTGTTTTTT. Encoded protein: CASSPGLAGGPGTGELFF.

This clonotype was seen repeatedly, ten times or more. The chain couples TRBV11-2 to TRBJ2-7; D not certain. The CDR3 length is 12 residues. From germline, CDR1 is SGHAT and CDR2 FQNNGV. The V end was cut by 3 bases, the J end by 5 bases, with 8 bases between. CDR3 nucleotide sequence: TGTGCCAGCAGCTTTAATCCGAACGAGCAGTACTTC. It encodes CASSFNPNEQYF.

The chain carries TRBV18 and TRBJ1-1, with D possibly matching TRBD1 (6 bases). The V end lost 5 bases, the J end lost 5 bases, and 18 bases lay between the germline ends. Per the germline V gene, CDR1 is KGHSH and CDR2 is LQKENI. This CDR3 region has 15 residues. The CDR3 DNA reads TGTGCCAGCTCATCGACAGGTCAGGTGGGGACTGAAGCTTTCTTT. Amino acid sequence: CASSSTGQVGTEAFF.

CDR3 sequence (DNA): TGTGCCACCAGTGATTCACCCGGGACAGAGAACACCGGGGAGCTGTTTTTT. It codes for CATSDSPGTENTGELFF. The V gene is TRBV24-1, the J gene TRBJ2-2, with 7 positions matching TRBD1. Germline V lookup: CDR1 KGHDR, CDR2 SFDVKD. CDR3 length: 17 residues. J gave up 1 base and V 2 bases, and 6 bases lay outside the gene matches.

This clonotype was observed many times. The chain links TRBV28 to TRBJ1-1; the D gene is possibly TRBD1 (5 bases). This CDR3 is built from 12 residues. CDR1 MDHEN and CDR2 SYDVKM come from the germline V gene. V gave up 8 bases and J gave up 8 bases, with 15 bases separating them. DNA of the CDR3: TGTGCCAGCGCCGTCTATGGACAAGAAGCTTTCTTT. Translating gives CASAVYGQEAFF. The entire variable domain, with the rest obtained from reference TRBV28 and TRBJ1-1, is as follows: DVKVTQSSRYLVKRTGEKVFLECVQDMDHENMFWYRQDPGLGLRLIYFSYDVKMKEKGDIPEGYSVSREKKERFSLILESASTNQTSMYLCASAVYGQEAFFGQGTRLTVV.

This clonotype showed up just a few times. This sequence joins TRBV28 and TRBJ2-7; the match to TRBD1 covers 8 bases. There are 14 residues in the CDR3. Germline V gives CDR1 MDHEN, CDR2 SYDVKM. Trimming removed 3 bases from V and 6 bases from J; junction bases left unmatched: 7. The CDR3 DNA sequence: TGTGCCAGCAGTTTGAGGGGACAGGTGGGCGAGCAGTACTTC. Translated: CASSLRGQVGEQYF.

In this sample, this clonotype turned up a few times. The chain carries TRBV11-1 and TRBJ2-2; D unclear. Germline V lookup: CDR1 SGHAT, CDR2 FQDESV (reference sequence). The ends were cut back, 5 bases at V and 0 bases at J, with 7 bases in the middle. CDR3 length: 14 amino acids. The CDR3 region has the DNA TGTGCCAGCAGCCGCGCCCCGAACACCGGGGAGCTGTTTTTT. Residues: CASSRAPNTGELFF. The full variable domain, with the rest looked up from reference TRBV11-1 and TRBJ2-2, is EAEVAQSPRYKITEKSQAVAFWCDPISGHATLYWYRQILGQGPELLVQFQDESVVDDSQLPKDRFSAERLKGVDSTLKIQPAELGDSAMYLCASSRAPNTGELFFGEGSRLTVL.

This rearrangement joins TRBV6-1 to TRBJ2-7; D is uncertain. The CDR3 has 14 amino acids. Trimming removed 5 bases at V and 0 bases at J, with 11 bases between. The germline CDR1 and CDR2 sequences are MNHNS and SASEGT. CDR3 sequence: CASSPALSSYEQYF. In DNA, the CDR3 is TGTGCCAGCAGTCCAGCGCTAAGCTCCTACGAGCAGTACTTC.

This clonotype was counted ten times or more. The CDR3 DNA reads TGTGCCAGCGGGGAGTCTCTTGGCACCGGGGAGCTGTTTTTT. Translation gives CASGESLGTGELFF. The chain joins TRBV2 to TRBJ2-2, with D perhaps matching TRBD2 (5 bases). The V end lost 8 bases, the J end lost 4 bases, and 14 bases lay between the germline ends. Looked up from germline, CDR1 is SNHLY and CDR2 is FYNNEI. The CDR3 runs to 14 residues.

This clonotype was seen a handful of times. The V gene is TRBV7-2, the J gene TRBJ1-1, with D hard to call. The CDR3 loop spans 15 amino acids. V lost 1 base and J lost 1, with 10 bases in between. Per the germline V gene, CDR1 is SGHTA and CDR2 is FQGNSA. The CDR3 DNA follows: TGTGCCAGCAGCTTAGAAGGGCTGCGGAACACTGAAGCTTTCTTT. Amino acids: CASSLEGLRNTEAFF. Variable domain in full (rest from reference TRBV7-2 and TRBJ1-1): GAGVSQSPSNKVTEKGKDVELRCDPISGHTALYWYRQSLGQGLEFLIYFQGNSAPDKSGLPSDRFSAERTGGSVSTLTIQRTQQEDSAVYLCASSLEGLRNTEAFFGQGTRLTVV.

This chain joins TRBV24-1 and TRBJ2-1, with D tentatively TRBD2 (6 bases). Germline loops: CDR1 KGHDR, CDR2 SFDVKD. The CDR3 has 15 residues. The V gene lost 2 bases and the J gene lost 1 base, with 8 bases spanning the gap. DNA for the CDR3: TGTGCCACCAGTGATTCAGCGGGTTCCTACAATGAGCAGTTCTTC. It is translated as CATSDSAGSYNEQFF.

This clonotype was found a few times. V and J are TRBV6-1 and TRBJ2-7; D gene unclear. CDR1 MNHNS and CDR2 SASEGT come from the germline V gene. Trimming stripped 3 bases from V and 2 bases from J, with 8 bases between. CDR3 size: 13 residues. The DNA of the CDR3 is TGTGCCAGCAGTGAGAATTCACCCTACGAGCAGTACTTC. As protein: CASSENSPYEQYF.

Only a few counts were recorded for this clonotype. This chain connects TRBV3-1 to TRBJ2-5; weak D call: TRBD2 (6 bases). This CDR3 contains 14 residues. CDR1 is LGHDT, CDR2 YNNKEL, per germline (reference sequence). V was cut by 4 bases and J by 5 bases, with 14 bases left in between. In DNA form, the CDR3 reads TGTGCCAGCAGCCGCACCGGGAGACTCGAGACCCAGTACTTC. Its translation is CASSRTGRLETQYF.

This chain uses TRBV24-1 with TRBJ2-1; D not certain. The CDR3 has 18 residues. V lost 2 bases to trimming and J lost 0 bases, with 16 bases between them. Germline CDR1 KGHDR, CDR2 SFDVKD. The CDR3 DNA follows: TGTGCCACCAGTGATTCCGGCGAGCAGCGTAGCTCCTACAATGAGCAGTTCTTC. It is translated as CATSDSGEQRSSYNEQFF.

The chain links TRBV14 to TRBJ2-1; 7 nucleotides agree with TRBD1. The V segment lost 1 base and the J segment 5 bases; nucleotides outside the gene matches: 8. Germline CDR1 reads SGHDN; CDR2 reads FVKESK. The CDR3 runs to 16 residues. The CDR3 is CASSQGSGGGNNEQFF. CDR3 DNA: TGTGCCAGCAGCCAAGGTTCAGGGGGTGGAAACAATGAGCAGTTCTTC. Full variable domain (rest looked up from reference TRBV14 and TRBJ2-1): EAGVTQFPSHSVIEKGQTVTLRCDPISGHDNLYWYRRVMGKEIKFLLHFVKESKQDESGMPNNRFLAERTGGTYSTLKVQPAELEDSGVYFCASSQGSGGGNNEQFFGPGTRLTVL.

This clonotype was seen a handful of times. This chain joins TRBV28 and TRBJ1-1, with TRBD1 identical over 8 bases. CDR1 is MDHEN, CDR2 SYDVKM, per germline. V lost 6 bases to trimming and J lost 10 bases; unmatched junction nucleotides: 10. CDR3 size: 13 residues. CDR3 region: CASSLQGAGRAFF. CDR3 nucleotides: TGTGCCAGCAGCCTGCAGGGGGCAGGCAGAGCTTTCTTT.

This clonotype has just a few counts. DNA of the CDR3: TGTGCCAGCAGCAGGACTAGCGGGAGATCTTGGAATGAGCAGTTCTTC. This translates into CASSRTSGRSWNEQFF. V gene TRBV3-1 combines with J gene TRBJ2-1; 13 nucleotides match TRBD2. From germline, CDR1 is LGHDT and CDR2 YNNKEL (reference sequence). V lost 5 bases, J lost 7 bases, and 8 bases stayed unmatched. The CDR3 consists of 16 residues.

In its sample, this clonotype was seen a few times. The genes are TRBV29-1 and TRBJ2-1, with 9 bases that match TRBD1. V was clipped by 5 bases and J by 4 bases; unmatched bases: 6. The germline CDR1 and CDR2 sequences are SQVTM and ANQGSEA. The CDR3 extends over 14 amino acids. In DNA, the CDR3 is TGCAGCGTTAAGGACAGGGGAAGGTACAATGAGCAGTTCTTC. It encodes CSVKDRGRYNEQFF.

The V gene is TRBV5-6, the J gene TRBJ1-3; D is uncertain. CDR3 length: 11 amino acids. Germline-derived CDR1 and CDR2 are SGHDT and YYEEEE. V was shortened by 2 bases and J by 8 bases, with 5 bases between the two germline ends. CDR3 in DNA: TGTGCCAGCAGCTTTCTGGACACCATATATTTT. Translating it yields CASSFLDTIYF. The full variable domain, with the rest looked up from reference TRBV5-6 and TRBJ1-3, is DAGVTQSPTHLIKTRGQQVTLRCSPKSGHDTVSWYQQALGQGPQFIFQYYEEEERQRGNFPDRFSGHQFPNYSSELNVNALLLGDSALYLCASSFLDTIYFGEGSWLTVV.

The chain has TRBV30 and TRBJ1-2; D uncertain. This CDR3 is 13 amino acids long. Trimming left V 3 bases short and J 4 bases short, with 12 bases between. Looked up from germline, CDR1 is GTSNPN and CDR2 is SVGIG (reference sequence). For the CDR3, the DNA is TGTGCCTGGAGCGCTCCCAGACCCTATGGCTACACCTTC. Translating it yields CAWSAPRPYGYTF.

Many counts were recorded for this clonotype. The chain is built from TRBV27 and TRBJ1-1; D is uncertain. Germline CDR1 MNHEY, CDR2 SMNVEV (reference sequence). V shed 3 bases and J shed 2 bases, with 7 bases lying between them. The CDR3 covers 13 residues. DNA for the CDR3: TGTGCCAGCAGTTTCTGGGATAACACTGAAGCTTTCTTT. It encodes CASSFWDNTEAFF.

This clonotype turned up a few times. The rearrangement joins TRBV5-1 to TRBJ2-1; D uncertain. CDR3 size: 12 residues. Looked up from germline, CDR1 is SGHRS and CDR2 is YFSETQ. V was shortened by 2 bases and J by 9 bases, with 9 bases between the two germline ends. In nucleotides, the CDR3 is TGCGCCAGCAGCTTTGAAGGTTCTGAGCAGTTCTTC. It encodes CASSFEGSEQFF.

This rearrangement joins TRBV6-2 or TRBV6-3 to TRBJ2-1; D may be TRBD1 (6 bases). The germline V and J ends were trimmed by 5 bases and 2 bases, with 10 bases remaining between them. This CDR3 is 14 amino acids long. Germline CDR1 and CDR2: MNHEY and SVGEGT. The CDR3 region is CASSRTATYNEQFF. The CDR3 DNA follows: TGTGCCAGCAGTAGGACAGCGACCTACAATGAGCAGTTCTTC.

The chain recombines TRBV20-1 with TRBJ2-7, with 10 bases lining up with TRBD2. The V gene end was trimmed by 3 bases and the J gene end by 0 bases; junction bases not matched to a gene: 8. Germline V gene lookup returns CDR1 DFQATT and CDR2 SNEGSKA (reference sequence). The CDR3 is made up of 16 amino acids. CDR3 nucleotide sequence: TGCAGTGCTAGGACCTTTCTAGCGGGAGCCTCCTACGAGCAGTACTTC. Translated: CSARTFLAGASYEQYF.

There are a few counts of this clonotype. The chain is built from TRBV28 and TRBJ2-5; TRBD2 matches 13 bases. The germline V gene has CDR1 MDHEN and CDR2 SYDVKM. V shed 5 bases, J shed 10 bases, and the junction held 10 bases outside the gene matches. The CDR3 runs to 15 residues. CDR3 in amino acids: CASSPRLAGGRGQYF. CDR3 sequence (DNA): TGTGCCAGCAGTCCCAGACTAGCGGGAGGACGAGGCCAGTACTTC. The full variable domain, rest sourced from reference TRBV28 and TRBJ2-5, is DVKVTQSSRYLVKRTGEKVFLECVQDMDHENMFWYRQDPGLGLRLIYFSYDVKMKEKGDIPEGYSVSREKKERFSLILESASTNQTSMYLCASSPRLAGGRGQYFGPGTRLLVL.

CDR3 sequence: CAWSGWGSTGELFF. CDR3 DNA: TGTGCCTGGAGCGGCTGGGGTAGCACCGGGGAGCTGTTTTTT. V gene TRBV30 combines with J gene TRBJ2-2; the D is unclear. The length of the CDR3 is 14 residues. Germline V gene lookup returns CDR1 GTSNPN and CDR2 SVGIG (reference sequence). The V gene lost 3 bases and the J gene lost 4 bases, with 12 bases spanning the gap. Using reference TRBV30 and TRBJ2-2 for the parts outside the CDR3, the full variable domain is SQTIHQWPATLVQPVGSPLSLECTVEGTSNPNLYWYRQAAGRGLQLLFYSVGIGQISSEVPQNLSASRPQDRQFILSSKKLLLSDSGFYLCAWSGWGSTGELFFGEGSRLTVL.

This clonotype was detected many times. This chain joins TRBV12-3 or TRBV12-4 and TRBJ2-7; weak D call: TRBD1 (5 bases). V was clipped by 5 bases and J by 4 bases, with 18 bases between them. This CDR3 contains 15 residues. The CDR3 sequence is CASSLNSGLGYEQYF. Here the CDR3 DNA reads TGTGCCAGCAGTCTAAACTCAGGGTTAGGATACGAGCAGTACTTC.